This TCR beta chain was sequenced for a study of identifying expanded T cells in peripheral blood. This clone was detected only once. Sequenced by immunoSEQ multiplex PCR; TCRdb stores in-frame clones only, minus some. Among 90,000 to 100,000 clones listed, approximately 91% were seen once. Trimming removed 5 bases at V and 2 bases at J, with 7 bases between. Germline values: CDR1 SGHVS, CDR2 FQNEAQ. This CDR3 has 13 residues. Collection occurred without any documented infections or immune events in donors. The sequence was collected from a person aged 18-70 years in good health. The specimen was blood. V and J are TRBV7-8 and TRBJ2-1; D uncertain. The DNA for the CDR3 is TGTGCCAGCAGCGGGCGCACCTACAATGAGCAGTTCTTC. Translation gives CASSGRTYNEQFF.